A few counts support the clone carrying this TCR beta chain. Antigen unknown. The investigators amplified TCR beta CDR3 regions from RNA transcripts. First-round RT-PCR of the TCR CDR3 relied on the HTBI primer set. From the multiplex PCR reads, TCRdb called clonotypes with MiXCR, one entry per CDR3 protein. The sample lists nearly 750,000 distinct CDR3 sequences, roughly a third occurring once. The source of the sample is a study of T cells in Graves' hyperthyroidism and ophthalmopathy. Study outcomes and limitations: Blood held most thyroid clonotypes expanded above 0.001 frequency.

From roughly 9.2 ml of fresh peripheral blood, PBMCs were isolated. V lost 7 bases to trimming and J lost 5 bases, with 14 bases between them. Germline lookup yields CDR1 MGHDK and CDR2 SYGVNS. CDR3 size: 14 residues. Sample: blood. This sequence was found in a woman between 40 and 55 years old with Graves' hyperthyroidism. J is TRBJ2-2 and V is TRBV25-1, with a possible D match to TRBD2 (5 bases). The CDR3 DNA reads TGTGCCAGCACCGTGGCTAGCTCTACCGGGGAGCTGTTTTTT. Protein sequence: CASTVASSTGELFF.